The source of this TCR beta chain is a study of blood T cell repertoires in COVID-19. Overall study: Specimens from acute and convalescent COVID-19 originated in the United States, Italy and Spain.

Germline V gene sequence: CDR1 SEHNR, CDR2 FQNEAQ (reference sequence). Trimming removed 4 bases from V and 8 bases from J, with 20 bases in between. The CDR3 consists of 16 residues. Authors' processing steps: Amplification with reference gene primers provided the estimates of nucleated cell counts. Profiled with immunoSEQ multiplex PCR; TCRdb holds only in-frame clones, not every one. The V and J calls and the clone size are those of that table, but D and trimming were determined from the DNA. The profile shows 120,000 or so clones, approximately 83% of them singletons. The sequenced sample was peripheral blood. The chain couples TRBV7-9 to TRBJ1-4, with D maybe TRBD1 (5 bases). The clonotype originates from an elderly man with active or convalescent COVID-19. The DNA for the CDR3 is TGTGCCAGCAGCTCCGGGGGGGAAAGGATATGGGAAAAACTGTTTTTT. Translating it yields CASSSGGERIWEKLFF.